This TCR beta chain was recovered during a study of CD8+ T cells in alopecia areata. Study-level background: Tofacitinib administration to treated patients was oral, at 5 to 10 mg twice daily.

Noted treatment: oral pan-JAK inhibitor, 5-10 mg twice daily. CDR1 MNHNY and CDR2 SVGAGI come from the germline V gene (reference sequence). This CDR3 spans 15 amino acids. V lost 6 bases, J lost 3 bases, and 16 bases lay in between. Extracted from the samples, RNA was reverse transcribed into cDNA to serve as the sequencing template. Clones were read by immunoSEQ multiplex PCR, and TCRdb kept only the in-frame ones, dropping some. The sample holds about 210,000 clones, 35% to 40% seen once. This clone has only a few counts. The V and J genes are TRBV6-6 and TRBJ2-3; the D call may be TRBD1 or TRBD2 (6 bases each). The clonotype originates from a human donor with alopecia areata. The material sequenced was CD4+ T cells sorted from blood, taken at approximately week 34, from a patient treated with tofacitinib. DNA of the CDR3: TGTGCCAGCAGAATAACAAGGGGGGTAACAGATACGCAGTATTTT. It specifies CASRITRGVTDTQYF.